This T cell receptor beta chain was captured by sequencing in a study of shared clonotypes between healthy human individuals. For this clone: The target antigen is unknown.

Study results and limitations: Sample collection involved blood only; tissue repertoires are likely different.

The CDR3 loop spans 18 amino acids. Trimming removed 3 bases from V and 2 bases from J; junction bases left unmatched: 16. Germline-derived CDR1 and CDR2 are SGHAT and FQNNGV. Unsorted material relied on about 90 million PBMCs as the source of genomic DNA. An assay was performed, and its level was deep. PBMC DNA, left unsorted, was sequenced on ten immunoSEQ deep assay plates. The protocol was immunoSEQ multiplex PCR, while the TCRdb copy is restricted to in-frame clones and leaves out a portion. The profile shows 550,000 to 600,000 clones, roughly four fifths of them singletons. The V call is TRBV11-2, the J call TRBJ2-7, with TRBD1 matching over 7 bases. The sequenced sample consisted of PBMCs. This receptor was identified in a woman aged 40 to 50 in good health. Some clones in this sample may be carry-over from other donors' samples. This CDR3 is CASSFSLGLGQRAYEQYF. The CDR3 nucleotides read TGTGCCAGCAGCTTTTCCCTGGGATTGGGACAGAGAGCCTACGAGCAGTACTTC.